This TCR beta chain emerged from a study of blood T cell repertoires in COVID-19 (dated by TCRdb to the early 2020s). Study-level background: Collaborator samples came from the United States, Italy and Spain and covered acute and convalescent phases of COVID-19. The prospective study material was composed of cDNA or gDNA derived from T cells, B-cell-depleted T cells, or PBMCs. Deeply sampled blood TCRbeta repertoires from subjects exposed to, actively infected with, or recovered from COVID-19 were included in the dataset. The repertoires were released in a freely available public database intended as a resource for research on the immune response to SARS-CoV-2. The samples were drawn from the first 160 participants of the ongoing ImmuneRACE study and from 1,254 subjects provided by 6 global collaborators. A de-identified subject ID, COVID-19 status, age in years and sex were almost always included in the sample metadata. Where HLA class I and class II types were available, the types were taken from metadata supplied by the sample provider, not from assay-based typing. The full study reports these points: Clinical and demographic metadata were provided uncurated, with the amount varying by source and participant.

This clone was seen just once. Its antigen target is currently unknown. No much larger clonotype is one base removed from it; base qualities were not supplied. Participants in the prospective study were enrolled through a virtual design, were aged roughly 18 to 100 years, and lived in 24 United States geographic areas. In the prospective study, participants were assigned to cohorts based on the clinical history participants reported in a screening survey and a study questionnaire. Recovered participants in ImmuneRACE Cohort 3 were defined as having two consecutive negative NP/OP PCR tests, clearance from a healthcare professional, or resolution of symptoms. Each participant in the prospective study had whole blood, serum and a nasopharyngeal or oropharyngeal swab collected by mobile phlebotomists. Over a roughly 2-month period, participants in the prospective study had the option of providing additional blood draws and questionnaires. Prospective study blood samples were shipped either frozen or at room temperature before DNA extraction.

TCRbeta CDR3 regions were amplified from genomic DNA using the immunoSEQ Assay, a bias-controlled multiplex PCR. On the authors' methods: Nucleated cell counts per sample were estimated from amplification of reference gene primers within the assay. To quantify the absolute abundance of each unique TCRbeta CDR3 rearrangement, sequence reads were collapsed and filtered. For each sample, productive Simpson clonality was calculated as the square root of Simpson's diversity index over productive rearrangements. This is the immuneACCESS table as TCRdb keeps it, with only in-frame sequences that have V and J called. A part of the clones is gone; compared with another copy, unresolved V genes explain less than half, and the rest is unexplained. That table is the source of V, J and clone size, and D and trimming were worked out from the DNA. Recorded for this sample are hundreds of thousands of clones; approximately 91% of them occurred a single time. Over 4% of the sample rests with the top ten.

From its cysteine to its phenylalanine, the CDR3 spans 16 amino acids. The retained sequence is limited to the CDR3, 48 bases, with the frame set at the first base. Taken from the germline V gene, the CDR1 and CDR2 loops are MDHEN and SYDVKM. After removal of 5 bases from V and 0 bases from J, the junction retains 9 bases not matched to a gene. The rearrangement joined TRBV28 to TRBJ2-7, and 8 bases in between align with TRBD2. Sequencing used PBMCs or T cells enriched from blood (not recorded which). This TCR was sampled from a man in his sixties who had recovered from COVID-19. The CDR3 region has the sequence CASSALLAESSYEQYF. The DNA sequence reads TGTGCCAGCAGTGCGTTACTAGCGGAGAGCTCCTACGAGCAGTACTTC.